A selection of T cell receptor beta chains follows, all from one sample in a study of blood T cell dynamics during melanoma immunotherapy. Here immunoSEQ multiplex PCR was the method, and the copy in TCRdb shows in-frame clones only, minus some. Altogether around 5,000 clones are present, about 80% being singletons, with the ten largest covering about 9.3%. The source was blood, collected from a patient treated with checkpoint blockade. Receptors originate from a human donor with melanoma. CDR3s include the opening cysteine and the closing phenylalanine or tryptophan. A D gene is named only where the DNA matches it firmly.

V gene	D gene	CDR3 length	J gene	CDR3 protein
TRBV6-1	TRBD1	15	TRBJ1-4	CASSERQGANEKLFF
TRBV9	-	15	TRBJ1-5	CASSAGQYSNQPQHF
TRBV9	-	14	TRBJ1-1	CASSVGGENTEAFF
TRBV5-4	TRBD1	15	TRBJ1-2	CASSLRTGGDYGYTF
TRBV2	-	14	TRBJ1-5	CASKQGSGNQPQHF
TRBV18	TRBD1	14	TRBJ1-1	CASSPSGGNTEAFF
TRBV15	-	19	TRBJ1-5	CATSRELRTFRTGNQPQHF
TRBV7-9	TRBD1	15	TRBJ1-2	CASSPADRGFRGYTF
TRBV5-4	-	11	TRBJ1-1	CASSRGLEAFF
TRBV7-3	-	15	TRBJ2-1	CASSSPGGEYNEQFF
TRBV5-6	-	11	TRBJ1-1	CASSRTEEAFF
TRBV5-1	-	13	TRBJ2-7	CASSPGTTYEQYF
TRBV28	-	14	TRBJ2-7	CASSFELPNYEQYF
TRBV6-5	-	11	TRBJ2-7	CASSRSYEQYF
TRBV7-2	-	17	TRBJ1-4	CASSLVGSGTTNEKLFF
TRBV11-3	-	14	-	CASSLSWGANEQYF
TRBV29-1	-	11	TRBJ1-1	CSVVGGTEAFF
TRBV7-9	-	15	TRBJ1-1	CASSLLAGVNTEAFF
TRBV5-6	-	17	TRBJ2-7	CASSSTILAGSSYEQYF
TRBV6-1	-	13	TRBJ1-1	CASKPLGAAEAFF
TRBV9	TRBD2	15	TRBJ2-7	CASSVALAGDNEQYF
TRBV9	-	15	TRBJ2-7	CASSPRTGLGYEQYF
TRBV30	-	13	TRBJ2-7	CAWRRGASYEQYF
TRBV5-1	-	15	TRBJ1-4	CASSLVGNPDEKLFF
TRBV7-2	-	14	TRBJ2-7	CASSPSPSSYEQYF
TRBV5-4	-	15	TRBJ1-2	CASSLYDRPNYGYTF
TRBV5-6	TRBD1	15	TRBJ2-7	CASSDRDRGSYEQYF
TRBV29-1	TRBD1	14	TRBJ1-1	CSVDGRGPIGEAFF
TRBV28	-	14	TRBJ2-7	CASSLSGLRDEQYF
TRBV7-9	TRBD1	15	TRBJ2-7	CASSLADGTVYEQYF
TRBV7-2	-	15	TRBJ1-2	CASSLTPREGYGYTF
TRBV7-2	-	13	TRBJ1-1	CASSNNHRAWAFF
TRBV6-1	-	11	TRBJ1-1	CASSEAPRAFF
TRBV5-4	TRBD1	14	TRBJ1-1	CASSFPQGATEAFF
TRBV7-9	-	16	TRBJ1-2	CASSLATGVGSYGYTF
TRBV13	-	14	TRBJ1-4	CASSSGPFDEKLFF
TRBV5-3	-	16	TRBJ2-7	CATPILDNVGSDEQYF
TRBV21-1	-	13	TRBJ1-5	CASNRRRGVAQHF
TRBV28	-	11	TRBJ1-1	CASPLLVEAFF